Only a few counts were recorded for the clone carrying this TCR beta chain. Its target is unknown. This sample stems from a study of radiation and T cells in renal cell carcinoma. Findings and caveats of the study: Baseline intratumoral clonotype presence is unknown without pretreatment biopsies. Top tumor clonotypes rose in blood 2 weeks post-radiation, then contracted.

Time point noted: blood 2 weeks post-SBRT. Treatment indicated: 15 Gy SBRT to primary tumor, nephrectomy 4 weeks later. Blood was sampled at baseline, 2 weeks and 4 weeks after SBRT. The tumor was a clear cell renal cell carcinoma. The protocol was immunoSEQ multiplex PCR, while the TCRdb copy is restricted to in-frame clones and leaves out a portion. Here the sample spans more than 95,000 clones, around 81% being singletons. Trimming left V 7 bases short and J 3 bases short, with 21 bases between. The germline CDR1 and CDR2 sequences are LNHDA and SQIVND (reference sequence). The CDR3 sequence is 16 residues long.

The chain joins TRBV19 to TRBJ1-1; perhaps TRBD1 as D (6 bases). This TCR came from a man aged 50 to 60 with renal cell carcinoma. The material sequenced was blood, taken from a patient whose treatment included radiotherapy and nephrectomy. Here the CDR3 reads CASIPYGEGEYTEAFF. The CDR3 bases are TGTGCCAGTATTCCCTACGGGGAGGGGGAGTACACTGAAGCTTTCTTT.